This entry features one T cell receptor beta chain sequence. Its antigen specificity is not known. No clone much larger than this one lies a single base away; base qualities are absent. The record originates from a study of T-cell memory formation after mild COVID-19 (dated by TCRdb to the early 2020s). Regarding the study in general: TCR sequence clusters from the two donors were found to be largely donor specific. T-cell clones expanding and contracting after mild COVID-19 in a couple of donors were tracked by longitudinal TCRalpha and TCRbeta repertoire sequencing. The cohort was made up of two young adult volunteers, one female and one male, who were previously healthy.

Ficoll-Paque density gradient centrifugation was used to isolate PBMCs. From the germline V gene (reference sequence), CDR1 is SEHNR and CDR2 is FQNEAQ. The junction carries 28 bases between V and J, which are trimmed by 4 bases and 7 bases respectively. The CDR3 holds 18 amino acids from the cysteine to the phenylalanine. The CDR3 DNA has 54 bases and is translated from base 1. The data were produced on an Illumina NovaSeq 6000. TCRalpha and TCRbeta cDNA libraries were constructed by 5'RACE with constant-segment primers, with sample barcodes and unique molecular identifiers being introduced. Trizol reagent was used to extract RNA from every sample. The libraries were amplified in two PCR steps, and the second step added a second sample barcode and Illumina TruSeq adapters. Sequencing of libraries was performed on an Illumina NovaSeq with 2 x 150 bp paired-end reads. Regarding the original processing steps: Demultiplexing of reads and collapsing into UMI-guided consensus sequences were performed with migec v1.2.7. With mixcr v2.1.11, UMI consensuses were aligned to TRA and TRB V and J templates and assembled into clonotypes. A clonotype was counted as expanded or contracted only if both edgeR and NoisET called the change significant, with noise models trained on biological replicates. For edgeR calls, the thresholds were a false discovery rate-adjusted p below 0.01 and a log2 fold-change of 1. As an exploratory analysis of dynamics, max-normalized trajectories of the 1000 most abundant clonotypes were examined by PCA with hierarchical clustering. Separately sequenced CD4+ and CD8+ repertoires were used to assign a CD4 or CD8 phenotype to each responding clone. TCRdb took the public reads, trimmed them with fastp at Q25, ran MiXCR for clone calling and kept in-frame beta chains. Each entry is one CDR3 protein sequence, shown with its most common DNA and genes. These V and J calls derive from TCRdb rather than the authors' analysis. For this sample there are 170,000 or so distinct CDR3 sequences; 20% to 25% appear just once. Roughly 23% of the sample lies in the top ten.

Beyond this particular receptor, the publication reports: Some responding clones were detected in pre-infection memory, suggesting pre-existing cross-reactive memory T cells joined the SARS-CoV-2 response. SARS-CoV-2 specificity of the second-wave clones peaking on day 37 was not confirmed. Contracting CD4+ clones were found mainly in CM and EM memory subsets, while CD8+ clones were enriched in EMRA. Balanced CD4/CD8 phenotypes were observed for clones contracting from day 15 to 85, whereas a bias towards CD4+ was observed for a second wave of clones expanding from day 15 to 37. The study covered only two mild cases, and larger cohorts including severe cases with pre-infection samples were considered necessary.

The sequencing sample was made of PBMCs or a T cell subset sorted from them (not recorded which). The sequence derives from an adult woman who had mild COVID-19 (a few samples of this study predate the infection). The sample titles of this study are shuffled in the database, so cell type and time point are left out; the donor was told from shared clones. Recombination connected TRBV7-9 to TRBJ1-1; TRBD1 is a possible D gene, resting on 6 matching bases. The encoded CDR3 is CASSSPSLLWGPAGEAFF. Read as DNA, the sequence is TGTGCCAGCAGCTCCCCTAGCCTATTATGGGGGCCCGCCGGTGAAGCTTTCTTT.